This entry lists 32 T cell receptor beta chains sequenced from one sample in a study of PD-1 blockade in classical Hodgkin lymphoma. The time point denotes: cycle 4 day 1 (C4D1), after more than 5 weeks of nivolumab. There was relapse after autologous stem cell transplantation in every patient, and there was variation in brentuximab vedotin exposure. Libraries were prepared by immunoSEQ multiplex PCR; TCRdb keeps only in-frame clonotypes and omits some of them. This table has fewer than 100,000 clones, approximately 94% appearing once. This sample comprised peripheral blood mononuclear cells (PBMCs), obtained before the fourth cycle of nivolumab. These receptors all come from a human donor with classical Hodgkin lymphoma.

This clone is a singleton in its sample. The genes are TRBV9 and TRBJ1-4, with no clear D. The CDR3 has 15 amino acids. The V gene lost 0 bases and the J gene lost 5 bases, with 11 bases spanning the gap. The germline V gene has CDR1 SGDLS and CDR2 YYNGEE. DNA for the CDR3: TGTGCCAGCAGCGTAGGTGTTGAATCAAATGAAAAACTGTTTTTT. Translation: CASSVGVESNEKLFF.

The chain employs TRBV5-1 and TRBJ1-2, with 11 bases lining up with TRBD1. This CDR3 has 16 residues. Trimming removed 3 bases from V and 4 bases from J; junction bases left unmatched: 8. The V gene's germline CDR1 is SGHRS and CDR2 YFSETQ. The CDR3 spells CASSSGQGGTSYGYTF. In nucleotides, the CDR3 is TGCGCCAGCAGCTCGGGACAGGGGGGTACCTCCTATGGCTACACCTTC.

The V gene is TRBV4-1, the J gene TRBJ1-2; TRBD1 might be the D (5 bases). Germline values: CDR1 MGHRA, CDR2 YSYEKL. Between the trimmed V and J ends, which lost 0 bases and 7 bases, there was a span of 18 bases. The CDR3 is 16 amino acids. This CDR3 reads CASSQERESGIGGYTF. The CDR3 coding sequence is TGCGCCAGCAGCCAAGAAAGGGAATCAGGGATCGGTGGCTACACCTTC.

The genes are TRBV11-2 and TRBJ2-2; 7 nucleotides align to TRBD1. The germline V gene has CDR1 SGHAT and CDR2 FQNNGV. The junction had 10 bases not matched to a gene; V was cut back by 6 bases and J by 0 bases. There are 17 residues in the CDR3. The CDR3 loop reads CASRRPGQIPNTGELFF. The CDR3, as DNA: TGTGCCAGCAGGAGGCCGGGACAGATCCCGAACACCGGGGAGCTGTTTTTT.

This chain's CDR3 is CASSKGVSREDQPQHF. In nucleotides, the CDR3 is TGTGCCAGCAGCAAAGGTGTTTCCCGGGAGGATCAGCCCCAGCATTTT. This chain connects TRBV21-1 to TRBJ1-5. TRBV21-1 is an annotated pseudogene. The CDR3 covers 16 residues.

V gene TRBV27 combines with J gene TRBJ2-1; TRBD2 agrees at 9 bases. With V trimmed by 5 bases and J by 4 bases, 9 bases remained unmatched. The CDR3 spans 16 residues. Germline V gene data show CDR1 as MNHEY and CDR2 as SMNVEV (reference sequence). CDR3 residues: CASSAHPSGIYNEQFF. The DNA of the CDR3 is TGTGCCAGCAGTGCCCACCCTAGCGGGATTTACAATGAGCAGTTCTTC.

This chain links TRBV9 with TRBJ2-2, with D perhaps TRBD1 or TRBD2 (5 bases each). V lost 3 bases to trimming and J lost 5 bases, with 17 bases between them. This CDR3 has 16 residues. The germline CDR1 and CDR2 sequences are SGDLS and YYNGEE. The DNA for the CDR3 is TGTGCCAGCAGCGCCACCGGGCCGTGGGGGACCGGGGAGCTGTTTTTT. This gives the protein CASSATGPWGTGELFF. Drawing the rest from reference TRBV9 and TRBJ2-2, the complete variable domain is DSGVTQTPKHLITATGQRVTLRCSPRSGDLSVYWYQQSLDQGLQFLIQYYNGEERAKGNILERFSAQQFPDLHSELNLSSLELGDSALYFCASSATGPWGTGELFFGEGSRLTVL.

The gene calls are TRBV19 and TRBJ1-4; no definite D call. The CDR3 totals 10 residues. Germline loops: CDR1 LNHDA, CDR2 SQIVND (reference sequence). Trimming stripped 11 bases from V and 15 bases from J, with 16 bases between. The DNA of the CDR3 is TGTGCCGCGGGAACCCACGCGTTGTTTTTT. Protein product: CAAGTHALFF.

The chain recombines TRBV27 with TRBJ2-5; 7 bases match TRBD1. This CDR3 comprises 14 residues. Germline lookup yields CDR1 MNHEY and CDR2 SMNVEV (reference sequence). Trimming at V came to 2 bases and at J to 5 bases, leaving 5 bases not matched to a gene. The CDR3, as DNA: TGTGCCAGCAGTTTAAGGGGGCTAGGGGAGACCCAGTACTTC. This encodes CASSLRGLGETQYF.

This chain joins TRBV5-6 and TRBJ1-1; D remains ambiguous. This CDR3 contains 14 residues. The ends were cut back, 1 base at V and 4 bases at J, with 11 bases in the middle. The germline V gene encodes CDR1 SGHDT and CDR2 YYEEEE. CDR3 nucleotides: TGTGCCAGCAGCTTGCCGGCAAGGGCCACTGAAGCTTTCTTT. Amino acid sequence: CASSLPARATEAFF.

CDR3 coding DNA: TGTGCCTGGAGTGTAGGGGGTGAGGCCGAAGCTTTCTTT. Protein: CAWSVGGEAEAFF. J is TRBJ1-1 and V is TRBV30, with D perhaps TRBD1 (6 bases). CDR1 is GTSNPN and CDR2 is SVGIG in the germline V gene (reference sequence). The CDR3 loop spans 13 amino acids. V shed 0 bases and J shed 8 bases, with 13 bases lying between them. The variable domain in full, with the rest retrieved from reference TRBV30 and TRBJ1-1, is SQTIHQWPATLVQPVGSPLSLECTVEGTSNPNLYWYRQAAGRGLQLLFYSVGIGQISSEVPQNLSASRPQDRQFILSSKKLLLSDSGFYLCAWSVGGEAEAFFGQGTRLTVV.

This clone was recorded once. This chain links TRBV13 with TRBJ2-7, with no clear D. The CDR3 spans 13 residues. Between the trimmed V and J ends, which lost 7 bases and 5 bases, there was a span of 15 bases. Germline CDR1 reads PRHDT; CDR2 reads FYEKMQ (reference sequence). CDR3 DNA: TGTGCCAGCACCTGGGCCGGTCGGGACGAGCAGTACTTC. It is translated as CASTWAGRDEQYF.

The genes are TRBV7-3 and TRBJ2-7, with D possibly being TRBD1 (6 bases). Trimming removed 5 bases from V and 7 bases from J, with 18 bases in between. The CDR3 spans 14 residues. CDR1 SGHTA and CDR2 FQGTGA come from the germline V gene. CDR3 region: CASSLEGDKREQYF. The CDR3 DNA reads TGTGCCAGCAGCCTCGAGGGGGACAAGCGGGAGCAGTACTTC. Variable domain in full (rest from reference TRBV7-3 and TRBJ2-7): GAGVSQTPSNKVTEKGKYVELRCDPISGHTALYWYRQSLGQGPEFLIYFQGTGAADDSGLPNDRFFAVRPEGSVSTLKIQRTERGDSAVYLCASSLEGDKREQYFGPGTRLTVT.

J is TRBJ1-3 and V is TRBV19; D uncertain. V was trimmed by 3 bases and J by 2 bases, leaving 11 bases between them. The CDR3 sequence is 15 residues long. Germline V gives CDR1 LNHDA, CDR2 SQIVND (reference sequence). The DNA of the CDR3 is TGTGCCAGTAGTATTTCGTCCTTGACTGGAAACACCATATATTTT. This codes for CASSISSLTGNTIYF.

The gene calls are TRBV6-1 and TRBJ2-5, with D possibly being TRBD2 (6 bases). The J call could be wrong; TRBJ2-7 is a better fit for the DNA end. The CDR3 runs to 17 residues. Germline CDR1 is MNHNS and CDR2 is SASEGT. The CDR3 loop reads CASSEALGSGNSYEQYF. The CDR3 nucleotides are TGTGCCAGCAGTGAAGCGCTTGGTAGCGGCAACTCCTACGAGCAGTACTTC.

The V gene is TRBV7-8, the J gene TRBJ2-7, with D tentatively TRBD2 (8 bases). This CDR3 region has 18 residues. The V gene lost 5 bases and the J gene lost 0 bases, with 23 bases spanning the gap. The germline V gene has CDR1 SGHVS and CDR2 FQNEAQ. The CDR3 reads CASSPAGVSQGSSYEQYF. CDR3 DNA sequence: TGTGCCAGCAGCCCAGCGGGAGTTTCACAGGGGAGCTCCTACGAGCAGTACTTC.

The chain is built from TRBV27 and TRBJ2-7, with D perhaps matching TRBD1 or TRBD2 (5 bases each). V was trimmed by 6 bases and J by 9 bases, leaving 24 bases between them. The CDR3 loop spans 15 amino acids. Germline CDR1 and CDR2: MNHEY and SMNVEV (reference sequence). The CDR3 nucleotides are TGTGCCAGCAGCTCGAGGCTCGGGGCTACTACAGGGCAGTACTTC. It is translated as CASSSRLGATTGQYF.

This chain links TRBV5-6 with TRBJ2-7; D assignment may be TRBD1 or TRBD2 (6 bases each). The CDR3 consists of 14 residues. Per the germline V gene, CDR1 is SGHDT and CDR2 is YYEEEE. V was cut by 0 bases and J by 4 bases, with 11 bases left in between. CDR3 protein: CASSLAGDWYEQYF. In nucleotides, the CDR3 is TGTGCCAGCAGCTTGGCAGGGGACTGGTACGAGCAGTACTTC.

This chain connects TRBV5-5 to TRBJ1-1; no clear D. CDR3 size: 13 residues. With 3 bases removed from V and 3 bases from J, the gap between germline ends came to 9 bases. From germline, CDR1 is SGHKS and CDR2 YYEKEE (reference sequence). CDR3 region: CASSSPPYTEAFF. CDR3 in DNA: TGTGCCAGCAGCTCCCCCCCTTACACTGAAGCTTTCTTT.

The chain has TRBV30 and TRBJ2-7; D unresolved. Germline CDR1 is GTSNPN and CDR2 is SVGIG (reference sequence). The ends were cut back, 2 bases at V and 8 bases at J, with 10 bases in the middle. This CDR3 spans 11 amino acids. This CDR3 reads CAWSLGPQQYF. DNA for the CDR3: TGTGCCTGGAGTCTCGGTCCCCAGCAGTACTTC.

The DNA for the CDR3 is TGTGCCAGCGGAGCAAACAGGGGGAGAATCTCTGGGGCCAACGTCCTGACTTTC. Protein: CASGANRGRISGANVLTF. This sequence joins TRBV7-9 and TRBJ2-6; 8 bases match TRBD1. The CDR3 spans 18 residues. From germline, CDR1 is SEHNR and CDR2 FQNEAQ (reference sequence). V lost 8 bases, J lost 0 bases, and 12 bases stayed unmatched.

The chain joins TRBV5-1 to TRBJ2-3; D ambiguous. There are 12 residues in the CDR3. The V gene lost 3 bases and the J gene lost 2 bases, with 4 bases spanning the gap. Germline CDR1 SGHRS, CDR2 YFSETQ. CDR3 coding DNA: TGCGCCAGCAGCTGCACCACAGATACGCAGTATTTT. This gives the protein CASSCTTDTQYF.

The J gene is TRBJ2-1, the V gene TRBV11-3; TRBD2 agrees at 15 bases. V lost 3 bases, J lost 9 bases, and 12 bases stayed unmatched. This CDR3 is 18 amino acids long. The germline CDR1 and CDR2 sequences are SGHNT and YENEEA. CDR3 loop: CASSLSPAGLAGGSEQFF. The CDR3, as DNA: TGTGCCAGCAGCTTGTCCCCCGCAGGACTAGCGGGAGGGAGTGAGCAGTTCTTC.

The rearrangement joins TRBV27 to TRBJ2-7; the match to TRBD2 covers 8 bases. Germline loops: CDR1 MNHEY, CDR2 SMNVEV (reference sequence). Unmatched junction bases numbered 7, after V lost 2 bases and J lost 4 bases. The CDR3 extends over 15 amino acids. CDR3 nucleotide sequence: TGTGCCAGCAGTTTAAAGAGCGGGAGCCCGTACGAGCAGTACTTC. It specifies CASSLKSGSPYEQYF.

This clone occurred a few times. This sequence joins TRBV27 and TRBJ2-7; D not certain. Per the germline V gene, CDR1 is MNHEY and CDR2 is SMNVEV (reference sequence). Trimming removed 9 bases at V and 3 bases at J, with 12 bases between. CDR3 length: 12 amino acids. The CDR3 is CASSRSGYEQYF. The CDR3 DNA follows: TGTGCCAGTTCGAGATCGGGCTACGAGCAGTACTTC.

The chain employs TRBV4-1 and TRBJ2-5; either TRBD1 or TRBD2 may fit D (5 bases each). Germline assignment: CDR1 MGHRA and CDR2 YSYEKL. The ends were cut back, 0 bases at V and 2 bases at J, with 7 bases in the middle. The CDR3 has 14 amino acids. CDR3 loop: CASSQDEGQETQYF. The CDR3 DNA follows: TGCGCCAGCAGCCAAGATGAGGGGCAAGAGACCCAGTACTTC.

This clone was seen only once. V and J are TRBV7-9 and TRBJ1-2; 7 positions agree with TRBD1. Trimming removed 1 base from V and 4 bases from J; junction bases left unmatched: 6. In germline, CDR1 is SEHNR, CDR2 FQNEAQ (reference sequence). The CDR3 extends over 15 amino acids. CDR3 coding DNA: TGTGCCAGCAGCTTAGTTGGCGGGACAGTCTATGGCTACACCTTC. This translates into CASSLVGGTVYGYTF.

The chain is built from TRBV30 and TRBJ2-5; D is possibly TRBD1 (5 bases). V dropped 1 base and J dropped 0 bases, with 6 bases sitting between them. The CDR3 loop spans 13 amino acids. CDR1 and CDR2 from the germline V gene are GTSNPN and SVGIG (reference sequence). The DNA of the CDR3 is TGTGCCTGGAGTGCAGGGAACCAAGAGACCCAGTACTTC. Amino acids: CAWSAGNQETQYF.

The V and J genes are TRBV5-1 and TRBJ1-1, with D maybe TRBD1 (6 bases). Trimming pared 5 bases from V and 8 bases from J, leaving 22 bases between. There are 15 residues in the CDR3. In germline, CDR1 is SGHRS, CDR2 YFSETQ. CDR3 amino acids: CASREESGQSEEAFF. The CDR3 region has the DNA TGCGCCAGCAGGGAAGAATCTGGACAGAGTGAGGAAGCTTTCTTT.

V is TRBV15 and J is TRBJ2-7; maybe TRBD1 (6 bases). Germline loops: CDR1 LNHNV, CDR2 YYDKDF (reference sequence). V lost 0 bases and J lost 2, with 8 bases in between. This CDR3 is 14 amino acids long. The CDR3 nucleotides are TGTGCCACCAGCAGAGATCGGGACACCTACGAGCAGTACTTC. Translated, it gives CATSRDRDTYEQYF.

This chain links TRBV11-2 with TRBJ2-7; D perhaps matches TRBD1 (7 bases). This CDR3 is 15 amino acids long. Germline V lookup: CDR1 SGHAT, CDR2 FQNNGV. Trimming shortened V by 4 bases and J by 0 bases, and 13 bases separated the two germline ends. The CDR3 reads CASSWAGGPSYEQYF. The CDR3 nucleotides read TGTGCCAGCAGCTGGGCAGGGGGGCCCTCCTACGAGCAGTACTTC.

A word on this clone: One junction end disagrees with the germline gene, perhaps due to a read error. The chain recombines TRBV5-1 with TRBJ2-3; 15 bases are a match to TRBD2. The CDR3 has 15 amino acids. Germline CDR1 is SGHRS and CDR2 is YFSETQ. CDR3 loop: CASSSGLAGGPVTAF. The CDR3 DNA sequence: TGCGCCAGCAGCTCCGGACTAGCGGGAGGGCCGGTGACGGCCTTT.